Following are 15 T cell receptor beta chains from one sample sequenced in a study of blood T cell repertoires in COVID-19. Clones were sequenced by immunoSEQ multiplex PCR, and TCRdb holds only the in-frame ones, with some missing. The profile shows about 400,000 clones, nearly 90% of them singletons. The sample consisted of PBMCs or T cells enriched from blood (not recorded which). All receptors derive from a woman under 30 with acute COVID-19.

The CDR3 coding sequence is TGTGCCAGCAGAGCCGGGACTAGCGTCGGCAATGAGCAGTTCTTC. Its translation is CASRAGTSVGNEQFF. The chain has TRBV6-5 and TRBJ2-1; 10 nucleotides align to TRBD2. The ends lost 6 bases at V and 6 bases at J; junction bases unmatched: 8. CDR3 size: 15 residues. CDR1 is MNHEY, CDR2 SVGAGI, per germline.

V usage is TRBV3-1 (or the pseudogene TRBV3-2) and J usage is TRBJ1-1; D might be TRBD1 (6 bases). This CDR3 is 14 amino acids long. The V gene lost 6 bases and the J gene lost 5 bases, with 16 bases spanning the gap. Per germline, CDR1 LGHDT and CDR2 YNNKEL (reference sequence). The CDR3 spells CASRPRGRRTEAFF. CDR3 DNA: TGTGCCAGCAGGCCCAGGGGCAGAAGAACTGAAGCTTTCTTT.

This clone showed up just a few times. The V call is TRBV11-2, the J call TRBJ2-5, with D possibly being TRBD2 (5 bases). This CDR3 is 14 amino acids long. Trimming took off 1 base at V and 1 base at J, with 7 bases between the two ends. CDR1 is SGHAT, CDR2 FQNNGV, per germline. DNA of the CDR3: TGTGCCAGCAGCTTAGGCGGGCTCCAAGAGACCCAGTACTTC. Protein: CASSLGGLQETQYF.

This clone was counted a few times. The chain combines TRBV15 with TRBJ2-5; D possibly corresponds to TRBD1 (5 bases). With 0 bases removed from V and 2 bases from J, the gap between germline ends came to 10 bases. Germline-derived CDR1 and CDR2 are LNHNV and YYDKDF (reference sequence). CDR3 length equals 15 residues. The CDR3 loop is CATSRDPQAQETQYF. CDR3 nucleotide sequence: TGTGCCACCAGCAGAGATCCACAGGCTCAAGAGACCCAGTACTTC.

The chain joins TRBV29-1 to TRBJ1-1; TRBD1 aligns across 8 bases. The CDR3 extends over 12 amino acids. Trimming removed 7 bases from V and 1 base from J; junction bases left unmatched: 2. Germline loops: CDR1 SQVTM, CDR2 ANQGSEA. The CDR3 region has the DNA TGCAGCGGAGACAGGGGGAACACTGAAGCTTTCTTT. It yields the protein CSGDRGNTEAFF. The full variable domain, in which reference TRBV29-1 and TRBJ1-1 provide the parts outside the CDR3, is SAVISQKPSRDICQRGTSLTIQCQVDSQVTMMFWYRQQPGQSLTLIATANQGSEATYESGFVIDKFPISRPNLTFSTLTVSNMSPEDSSIYLCSGDRGNTEAFFGQGTRLTVV.

The chain links TRBV6-4 to TRBJ2-3; 9 bases fit TRBD2. J was trimmed by 0 bases and V by 6 bases; bases with no gene match: 4. This CDR3 has 15 amino acids. Germline V gene data show CDR1 as MRHNA and CDR2 as SNTAGT. CDR3 in DNA: TGTGCCAGCAGGCTCCTAGCGGGGAGCACAGATACGCAGTATTTT. Its protein product is CASRLLAGSTDTQYF.

The chain employs TRBV28 and TRBJ1-4; D ambiguous. The V end was cut by 7 bases, the J end by 5 bases, with 11 bases between. The CDR3 totals 13 residues. Germline loops: CDR1 MDHEN, CDR2 SYDVKM. This chain's CDR3 is CASTPRLNEKLFF. The CDR3 DNA reads as TGTGCCAGCACCCCGAGGCTAAATGAAAAACTGTTTTTT.

The rearrangement joins TRBV30 to TRBJ2-7, with D perhaps TRBD1 (6 bases). V lost 1 base and J 1 base, leaving 8 bases between the germline ends. The CDR3 contains 13 residues. CDR1 is GTSNPN, CDR2 SVGIG, per germline (reference sequence). CDR3 in DNA: TGTGCCTGGAGTGGACAGGCTTCCTACGAGCAGTACTTC. Its protein is CAWSGQASYEQYF.

The V gene is TRBV28, the J gene TRBJ2-1; weak D call: TRBD1 (6 bases). The CDR3 loop spans 16 amino acids. The V gene lost 1 base and the J gene lost 2 bases, with 12 bases spanning the gap. Germline assignment: CDR1 MDHEN and CDR2 SYDVKM. The CDR3 DNA is TGTGCCAGCAGTTTATCAGGACAGATAACCTACAATGAGCAGTTCTTC. This gives the protein CASSLSGQITYNEQFF.

The chain recombines TRBV19 with TRBJ1-5; 10 bases are shared with TRBD1. The CDR3 extends over 15 amino acids. Germline V gene lookup returns CDR1 LNHDA and CDR2 SQIVND (reference sequence). V was clipped by 3 bases and J by 4 bases; unmatched bases: 3. CDR3 nucleotide sequence: TGTGCCAGTAGTATTCCGGGACAGGGGAATCAGCCCCAGCATTTT. Translating it yields CASSIPGQGNQPQHF.

This clone has just one count. The rearrangement links TRBV2 to TRBJ1-5; D perhaps matches TRBD1 (5 bases). The CDR3 runs 13 residues. In germline, CDR1 is SNHLY, CDR2 FYNNEI. Between the trimmed V and J ends, which lost 6 bases and 5 bases, there was a span of 11 bases. CDR3: CASSLEGDQPQHF. In DNA form, the CDR3 reads TGTGCCAGCAGCTTGGAAGGGGATCAGCCCCAGCATTTT.

The chain employs TRBV5-4 and TRBJ2-6; perhaps TRBD1 as D (6 bases). The germline gives CDR1 SGHNT, CDR2 YYREEE (reference sequence). There are 14 residues in the CDR3. The ends were cut back, 9 bases at V and 0 bases at J, with 10 bases in the middle. CDR3 nucleotides: TGTGCCACTGGACAGTCCTCTGGGGCCAACGTCCTGACTTTC. This gives the protein CATGQSSGANVLTF.

This clone was detected a few times. CDR3 amino acids: CSVGPGLGYEQYF. The CDR3 DNA reads as TGCAGCGTTGGGCCGGGACTAGGATACGAGCAGTACTTC. The J gene is TRBJ2-7, the V gene TRBV29-1, with TRBD2 matching 8 bases. The CDR3 extends over 13 amino acids. Unmatched junction bases numbered 6, after V lost 4 bases and J lost 4 bases. Per germline, CDR1 SQVTM and CDR2 ANQGSEA.

The CDR3 DNA sequence: TGTGCCAGCAGCTCACAGGAGAATCAGCCCCAGCATTTT. Residues: CASSSQENQPQHF. This sequence joins TRBV11-2 and TRBJ1-5; tentatively, D is TRBD1 (5 bases). The CDR3 is 13 amino acids. V lost 4 bases to trimming and J lost 4 bases, with 8 bases between them. CDR1 is SGHAT and CDR2 is FQNNGV in the germline V gene. Combining the CDR3 with reference TRBV11-2 and TRBJ1-5 gives the whole variable domain EAGVAQSPRYKIIEKRQSVAFWCNPISGHATLYWYQQILGQGPKLLIQFQNNGVVDDSQLPKDRFSAERLKGVDSTLKIQPAKLEDSAVYLCASSSQENQPQHFGDGTRLSIL.

The chain uses TRBV27 and TRBJ1-1; 7 positions match TRBD1. The CDR3 is 17 residues long. The J segment lost 12 bases and the V segment lost 1 base, leaving 20 bases of the junction unmatched. Germline lookup yields CDR1 MNHEY and CDR2 SMNVEV (reference sequence). For the CDR3, the DNA is TGTGCCAGCAGTTTATGGAAAACTTCAGGGGGAAGAATGAAAACTTTCTTT. Its translation: CASSLWKTSGGRMKTFF.